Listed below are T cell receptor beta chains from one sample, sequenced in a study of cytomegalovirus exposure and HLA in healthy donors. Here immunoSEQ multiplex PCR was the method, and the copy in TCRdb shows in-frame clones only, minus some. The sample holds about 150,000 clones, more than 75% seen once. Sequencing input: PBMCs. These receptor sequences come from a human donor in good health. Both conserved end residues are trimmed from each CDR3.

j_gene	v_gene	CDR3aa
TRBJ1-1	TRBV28	ASSFPLFVRGRGGMNTEAF
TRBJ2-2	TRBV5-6	ASSPYGLAGEAGELF
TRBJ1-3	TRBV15	ATSRVKGQRISGNTIY
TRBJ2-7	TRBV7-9	SSSPPRSEQY
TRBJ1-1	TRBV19	ASSIGSAGAEAF
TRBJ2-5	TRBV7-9	ASSLLAGETQY
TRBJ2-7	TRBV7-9	ASSPPGIEQY
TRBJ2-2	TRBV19	ASSRLAGANTGELF
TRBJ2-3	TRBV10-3	AISDPRGFGSEDTQY
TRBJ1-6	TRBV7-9	ASSTTSGLNSPLH
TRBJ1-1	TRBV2	ASTKTVEAF
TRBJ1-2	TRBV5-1	ASSLVAQGDGYT
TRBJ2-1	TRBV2	ASSPSGTGAHEQF
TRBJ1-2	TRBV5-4	ASSRPPDKPNYGYT
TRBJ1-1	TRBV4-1	ASSQGLPAEAF
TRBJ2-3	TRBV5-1	ASSLAVRGTDTQY
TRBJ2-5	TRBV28	ASSLIAEDETQY
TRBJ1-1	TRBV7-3	ASSYRTNTEAF
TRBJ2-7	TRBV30	AWSVQSPYEQY
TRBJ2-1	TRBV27	ASSTAGNEQF
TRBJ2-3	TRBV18	ASSPPSTDTQY
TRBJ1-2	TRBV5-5	ASSTGTALNFNYGYT
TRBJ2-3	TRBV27	ASSPGTSGSTDTQY
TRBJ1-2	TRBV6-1	ASRETGYP
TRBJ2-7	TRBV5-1	ASSLETGMGYEQY
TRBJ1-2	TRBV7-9	SSSSQAYGYT
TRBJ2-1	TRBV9	ASSLRDTFSYNEQF
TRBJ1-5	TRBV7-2	ASSSRQGLGNQPQH
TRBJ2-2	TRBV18	ASSLTGTGELF
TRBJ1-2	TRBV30	AWSSTVYGYT
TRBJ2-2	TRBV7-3	ASSPRNTGELF
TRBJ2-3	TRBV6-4	ASSRTSGGPPGTDTQY
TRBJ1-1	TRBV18	ASSPNMGQQSEAF
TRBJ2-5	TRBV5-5	ASSPLRAGQETQY
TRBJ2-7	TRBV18	ASSRGNPSSGNSYEQY
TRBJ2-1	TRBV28	ASSLRAGNDEQF
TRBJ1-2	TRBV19	ASSSLHRAYGYT
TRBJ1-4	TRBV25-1	ASSPPRTDEKLF
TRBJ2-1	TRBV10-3	AISDLAGPNEQF
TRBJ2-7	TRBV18	ASSPPTPESSYEQY
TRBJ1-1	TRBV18	ASSLLQGTEAF
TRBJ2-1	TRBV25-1	ASSRDSLSSYNEQF
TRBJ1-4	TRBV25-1	ATSDSSTTNEKLF
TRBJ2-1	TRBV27	ASSRTSGRSNEQF
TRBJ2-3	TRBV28	ASSASGSSDTQY
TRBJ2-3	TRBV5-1	ASSQDRTTDTQY
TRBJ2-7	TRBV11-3	ASSLGGGSSYEQY
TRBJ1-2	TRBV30	AWSGQPNYGYT
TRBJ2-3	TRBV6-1	ASREGLAADTQY
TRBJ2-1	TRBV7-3	ASSLLSGSSTEQF
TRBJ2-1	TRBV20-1	SVSGVREQF
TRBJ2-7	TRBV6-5	ASKRSHEQY
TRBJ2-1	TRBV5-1	ASSSGLDLRSEQF
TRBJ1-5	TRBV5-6	ASSLGTGGTYQPQH